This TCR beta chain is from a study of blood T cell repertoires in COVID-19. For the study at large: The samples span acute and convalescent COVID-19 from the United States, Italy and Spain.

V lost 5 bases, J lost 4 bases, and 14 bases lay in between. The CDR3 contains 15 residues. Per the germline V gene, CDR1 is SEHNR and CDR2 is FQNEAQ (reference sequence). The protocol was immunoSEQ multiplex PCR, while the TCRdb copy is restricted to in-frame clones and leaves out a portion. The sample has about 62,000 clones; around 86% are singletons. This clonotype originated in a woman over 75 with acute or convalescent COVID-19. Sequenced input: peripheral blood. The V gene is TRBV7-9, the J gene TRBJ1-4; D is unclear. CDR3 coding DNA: TGTGCCAGCAGCCTAATCGGAGATTTTAATGAAAAACTGTTTTTT. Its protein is CASSLIGDFNEKLFF.